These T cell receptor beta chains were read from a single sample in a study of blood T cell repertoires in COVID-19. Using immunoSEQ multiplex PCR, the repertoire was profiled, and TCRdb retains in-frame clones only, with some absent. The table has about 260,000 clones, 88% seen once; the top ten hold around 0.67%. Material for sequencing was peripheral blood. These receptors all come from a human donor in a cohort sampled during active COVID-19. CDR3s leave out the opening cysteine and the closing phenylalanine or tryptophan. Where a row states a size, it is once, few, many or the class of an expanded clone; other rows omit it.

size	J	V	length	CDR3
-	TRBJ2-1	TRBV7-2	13	ASTNGGLGGNEQF
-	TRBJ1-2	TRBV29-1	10	SVAQGNYGYT
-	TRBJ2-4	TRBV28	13	ASSLPVEYKNIQY
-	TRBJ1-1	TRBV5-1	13	ASSLVGGINTEAF
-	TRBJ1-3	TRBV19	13	ASRPDRSSGNTIY
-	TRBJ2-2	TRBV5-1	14	ASSFKRGEVSGELF
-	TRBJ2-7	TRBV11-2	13	ASSLGGGDSYEQY
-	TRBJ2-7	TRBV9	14	ASSVGGQGSSYEQY
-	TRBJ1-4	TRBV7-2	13	ASSLDRGTNEKLF
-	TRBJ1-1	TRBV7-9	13	ASSLGSLRSTEAF
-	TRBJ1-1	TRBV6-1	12	ASSESQGRTEAF
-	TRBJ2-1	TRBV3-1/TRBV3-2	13	ASSQGQGAHNEQF
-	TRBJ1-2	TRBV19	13	ATKRIGRKDYGYT
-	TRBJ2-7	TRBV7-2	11	ASSLQGAYEQY
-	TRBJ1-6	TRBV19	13	ASRFGAGDNSPLH
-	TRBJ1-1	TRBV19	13	ASSVDRGWGTEAF
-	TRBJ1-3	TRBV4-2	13	ASSQTRGPGNTIY
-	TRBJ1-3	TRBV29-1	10	SVEGEGNTIY
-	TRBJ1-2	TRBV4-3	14	ASSQSGDLGNYGYT
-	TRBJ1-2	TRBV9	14	ASSARDSLLADGYT
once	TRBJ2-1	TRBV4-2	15	ASSQDGFREGPDEQF
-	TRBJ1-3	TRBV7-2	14	ASSLGGTGGGNTIY
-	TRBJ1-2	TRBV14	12	ASSLGGIYYGYT
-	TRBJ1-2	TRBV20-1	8	SASDYGYT
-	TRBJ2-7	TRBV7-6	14	ASSLEGLAGDGRQY
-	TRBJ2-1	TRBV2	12	ASGAGGSYNEQF
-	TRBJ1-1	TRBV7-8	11	ASSWGREAEAF
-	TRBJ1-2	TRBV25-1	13	ASSESGTGSSGYT
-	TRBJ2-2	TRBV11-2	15	ASSLGGTGWYSGELF
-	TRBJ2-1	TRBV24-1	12	ATSEGGSRHEQF
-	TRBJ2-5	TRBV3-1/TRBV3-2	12	ASSRGGLAGGGD
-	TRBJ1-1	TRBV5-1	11	ASSFWGTAEAF
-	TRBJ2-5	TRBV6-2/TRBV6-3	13	ASSYRALAQETQY
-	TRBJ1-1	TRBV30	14	AYDRARSGMNTEAF
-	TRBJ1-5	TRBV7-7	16	ASSLAGRAINSNQPQH